This T cell receptor beta chain was observed in a study of cytomegalovirus exposure and HLA in healthy donors. Study observations and caveats: As a later analysis revealed, most CMV-associated TCR beta chains appeared HLA-restricted. A cluster of highly shared sequence variants was likely a sequencing artifact. Based on reports, TCR beta sequences accurately predicted HLA-A and HLA-B alleles for most subjects. An ancestry cluster, one associated with Asian ancestry, reportedly showed fewer N-insertions than the approximately 720-donor mean in a later analysis.

This CDR3 spans 15 amino acids. Germline assignment: CDR1 SGHAT and CDR2 FQDESV (reference sequence). After removal of 5 bases from V and 7 bases from J, the junction contained 13 bases not matched to a gene. PCR used 60 Vbeta primers and 13 Jbeta primers. The protocol was immunoSEQ multiplex PCR, while the TCRdb copy is restricted to in-frame clones and leaves out a portion. The sample holds roughly 200,000 clones. Turning to this clone: Its specificity is unknown.

The J gene is TRBJ2-7, the V gene TRBV11-1; TRBD1 matches at 8 bases. This TCR came from a man aged 30 to 39 in good health and CMV-seronegative. What was sequenced was PBMCs. CDR3 nucleotide sequence: TGTGCCAGCAGCCCCGTAAGACAGGGGTCACAAGAGCAGTACTTC. Its translation is CASSPVRQGSQEQYF. Supplemented by reference TRBV11-1 and TRBJ2-7, the full variable domain reads EAEVAQSPRYKITEKSQAVAFWCDPISGHATLYWYRQILGQGPELLVQFQDESVVDDSQLPKDRFSAERLKGVDSTLKIQPAELGDSAMYLCASSPVRQGSQEQYFGPGTRLTVT.